The 29 T cell receptor beta chains listed next were all sequenced from one sample in a study of blood T cells in healthy people across ages. Using a J-beta primer mix together with a sample-barcoded 5' primer, a second PCR was run for about 6 to 12 cycles. TCRdb processed the 5' RACE reads anew with MiXCR; each CDR3 protein has one entry. The table has approximately 400,000 distinct CDR3 sequences, roughly half seen once. The sequencing sample was made of blood. Receptors were obtained from a man in his sixties in good health.

This chain links TRBV20-1 with TRBJ2-4; no reliable D call. V was cut by 6 bases and J by 6 bases, with 21 bases left in between. The germline CDR1 and CDR2 sequences are DFQATT and SNEGSKA (reference sequence). This CDR3 has 15 residues. CDR3 in amino acids: CSASLGHGSGNIQYF. As DNA, the CDR3 is TGCAGTGCCTCTTTAGGCCACGGCTCGGGAAACATTCAGTACTTC.

This clonotype was seen more than once but under ten times. V is TRBV20-1 and J is TRBJ2-3; the match to TRBD2 covers 7 bases. Trimming at V came to 6 bases and at J to 2 bases, leaving 8 bases not matched to a gene. The V gene's germline CDR1 is DFQATT and CDR2 SNEGSKA (reference sequence). This CDR3 has 14 amino acids. The CDR3, as DNA: TGCAGTGCAGCGGGACCCGACTCCACAGATACGCAGTATTTT. Protein sequence: CSAAGPDSTDTQYF.

This clonotype was detected only a few times. The chain employs TRBV5-1 and TRBJ2-3, with 10 nucleotides matching TRBD1. V was clipped by 7 bases and J by 9 bases; unmatched bases: 14. The CDR3 runs 15 residues. Germline CDR1 and CDR2: SGHRS and YFSETQ. The CDR3 spells CASGTGDRGKLTQYF. The CDR3, as DNA: TGCGCCAGCGGAACAGGGGACAGGGGAAAGTTGACGCAGTATTTT.

This clonotype came up a few times. The chain couples TRBV29-1 to TRBJ1-5; 7 bases line up with TRBD1. The CDR3 has 13 residues. V gave up 4 bases and J gave up 3 bases; unmatched junction bases: 3. Germline V gene sequence: CDR1 SQVTM, CDR2 ANQGSEA. DNA for the CDR3: TGCAGCGTTGGAGACAGGGTCAATCAGCCCCAGCATTTT. It translates to CSVGDRVNQPQHF.

The chain couples TRBV9 to TRBJ2-3; unclear D gene. Trimming cost V 0 bases and J 2 bases, with 4 bases left between them. This CDR3 has 13 residues. CDR1 SGDLS and CDR2 YYNGEE come from the germline V gene. The CDR3 spells CASSVAFTDTQYF. The CDR3 coding sequence is TGTGCCAGCAGCGTAGCTTTCACAGATACGCAGTATTTT.

V is TRBV28 and J is TRBJ2-5; D not certain. The better agreement between TRBJ2-7 and the DNA end casts doubt on the J call. The CDR3 has 12 residues. In germline, CDR1 is MDHEN, CDR2 SYDVKM. Written as DNA, the CDR3 is TGTGCCAGCAGAACGAGTCTCAGCGAGCAGTACTTC. Translating gives CASRTSLSEQYF.

The chain carries TRBV3-1 and TRBJ2-5, with D possibly TRBD2 on 6 matching bases. CDR1 and CDR2 from the germline V gene are LGHDT and YNNKEL (reference sequence). This CDR3 contains 12 residues. V was clipped by 4 bases and J by 6 bases, with 9 bases between them. The CDR3 sequence: CASSRGEKTQYF. The DNA for the CDR3 is TGTGCCAGCAGCCGGGGGGAGAAGACCCAGTACTTC.

This clonotype was observed at least ten times. CDR3 region: CSAGGSGVSYNEQFF. CDR3 in DNA: TGCAGCGCCGGGGGTAGCGGGGTCTCCTACAATGAGCAGTTCTTC. The chain carries TRBV29-1 and TRBJ2-1; 8 positions match TRBD2. CDR1 is SQVTM and CDR2 is ANQGSEA in the germline V gene. Trimming cost V 7 bases and J 0 bases; bases outside gene matches: 8. The CDR3 has 15 amino acids.

The gene calls are TRBV5-6 and TRBJ2-7; the match to TRBD2 covers 13 bases. The J call is doubtful: the DNA matches TRBJ2-5 better. Germline V lookup: CDR1 SGHDT, CDR2 YYEEEE. The CDR3 has 17 residues. The DNA for the CDR3 is TGTGCCAGCAGCCCCCGACTAGCGGGGGGCCGACGAGAGACCCAGTACTTC. It codes for CASSPRLAGGRRETQYF.

This sequence joins TRBV7-2 and TRBJ2-1; 8 bases line up with TRBD2. Trimming cost V 6 bases and J 9 bases; bases outside gene matches: 10. Germline CDR1 is SGHTA and CDR2 is FQGNSA. This CDR3 spans 14 amino acids. The chain's CDR3 is CASRRTGLVSEQFF. CDR3 DNA: TGTGCCAGCAGACGTACGGGACTAGTTTCTGAGCAGTTCTTC.

The chain combines TRBV29-1 with TRBJ2-1, with TRBD2 matching 10 bases. The CDR3 is made up of 11 amino acids. The germline V gene has CDR1 SQVTM and CDR2 ANQGSEA. V dropped 4 bases and J dropped 15; count of bases not matched to a gene: 6. The CDR3 coding sequence is TGCAGCGTTGCAGCGGGAGGGTGGCTGTTCTTC. It codes for CSVAAGGWLFF.

V gene TRBV7-2 combines with J gene TRBJ2-3; D is ambiguous. Germline V gene data show CDR1 as SGHTA and CDR2 as FQGNSA. There are 13 residues in the CDR3. V was cut by 4 bases and J by 3 bases, with 8 bases left in between. The CDR3 coding sequence is TGTGCCAGCAGCTCCAGAACTACAGATACGCAGTATTTT. This codes for CASSSRTTDTQYF.

This clonotype was recorded once. The V and J genes are TRBV2 and TRBJ2-4, with D uncertain. CDR1 and CDR2 from the germline V gene are SNHLY and FYNNEI. The CDR3 is made up of 16 amino acids. V was clipped by 1 base and J by 3 bases, with 13 bases between them. CDR3 bases: TGTGCCAGCAGTGAAGGGTTGGCAGTCGGCAAAAACATTCAGTACTTC. This gives the protein CASSEGLAVGKNIQYF.

This clonotype was observed a handful of times. J is TRBJ2-5 and V is TRBV6-6; D unclear. Per germline, CDR1 MNHNY and CDR2 SVGAGI (reference sequence). The CDR3 covers 13 residues. Trimming took off 6 bases at V and 3 bases at J, with 11 bases between the two ends. CDR3 sequence: CASSSMSKETQYF. The DNA of the CDR3 is TGTGCCAGCAGCTCCATGTCGAAAGAGACCCAGTACTTC.

A word on this clonotype: Germline and junction disagree at one end, which may indicate a read error. The rearrangement uses TRBV6-5 and TRBJ2-7; the D gene is possibly TRBD2 (6 bases). The length of the CDR3 is 15 residues. The germline gives CDR1 MNHEY, CDR2 SVGAGI. The CDR3 spells CASGYSRDSADEQYF. The DNA of the CDR3 is TGTGCCAGCGGTTACTCGAGGGACTCCGCTGACGAGCAGTACTTC.

The chain carries TRBV7-9 and TRBJ1-2; 8 nucleotides line up with TRBD1. The germline V gene has CDR1 SEHNR and CDR2 FQNEAQ (reference sequence). After removal of 5 bases from V and 6 bases from J, the junction contained 17 bases not matched to a gene. CDR3 size: 17 residues. The CDR3 nucleotides read TGTGCCAGCAGCCCGAATCAATTACAGGGGGTGATAAATGGCTACACCTTC. Translated: CASSPNQLQGVINGYTF.

J is TRBJ2-7 and V is TRBV20-1, with D possibly being TRBD1 or TRBD2 (5 bases each). This CDR3 is built from 14 residues. V lost 3 bases, J lost 0 bases, and 12 bases lay in between. Germline CDR1 and CDR2: DFQATT and SNEGSKA (reference sequence). CDR3 residues: CSASLGRPSYEQYF. CDR3 bases: TGCAGTGCTAGTCTGGGACGACCCTCCTACGAGCAGTACTTC.

The chain recombines TRBV11-3 with TRBJ2-5; 8 bases fit TRBD2. The CDR3 spans 16 residues. J gave up 2 bases and V 5 bases, and 10 bases lay outside the gene matches. In germline, CDR1 is SGHNT, CDR2 YENEEA. The CDR3 region is CASSIGEAGVQETQYF. The CDR3 coding sequence is TGTGCCAGCAGCATCGGTGAAGCGGGGGTACAAGAGACCCAGTACTTC.

The rearrangement links TRBV9 to TRBJ2-5; D is ambiguous. The end of the DNA aligns better with TRBJ2-7, so the J call may be wrong. Germline V gene sequence: CDR1 SGDLS, CDR2 YYNGEE. The CDR3 loop spans 15 amino acids. The CDR3 DNA follows: TGTGCCAGCAGCGTAGCTGCTGGTTCAAACTACGAGCAGTACTTC. Its translation: CASSVAAGSNYEQYF.

This chain uses TRBV7-2 with TRBJ2-5; 8 bases fit TRBD2. Near its end, the DNA agrees better with TRBJ2-7, so the J call may be wrong. This CDR3 comprises 15 residues. Looked up from germline, CDR1 is SGHTA and CDR2 is FQGNSA. CDR3 amino acids: CASSLAASGYYEQYF. In DNA, the CDR3 is TGTGCCAGCAGCTTAGCGGCTAGCGGGTACTACGAGCAGTACTTC.

This clonotype has just a few counts. The rearrangement links TRBV29-1 to TRBJ1-2; TRBD1 matches at 8 bases. Per the germline V gene, CDR1 is SQVTM and CDR2 is ANQGSEA. The CDR3 is made up of 11 amino acids. V was clipped by 6 bases and J by 4 bases; unmatched bases: 1. The CDR3 sequence: CSVQGGYGYTF. The CDR3 DNA sequence: TGCAGCGTACAGGGGGGCTATGGCTACACCTTC.

V usage is TRBV7-2 and J usage is TRBJ2-5, with D possibly being TRBD1 (5 bases). The CDR3 is 15 residues long. Germline V gene sequence: CDR1 SGHTA, CDR2 FQGNSA. V was cut by 2 bases and J by 2 bases, with 12 bases left in between. The CDR3 coding sequence is TGTGCCAGCAGCTTAACGGCGACAGCTCAAGAGACCCAGTACTTC. Encoded protein: CASSLTATAQETQYF.

The gene calls are TRBV28 and TRBJ2-1; 8 nucleotides match TRBD1. The V gene end was trimmed by 5 bases and the J gene end by 10 bases; junction bases not matched to a gene: 13. The CDR3 contains 15 residues. In germline, CDR1 is MDHEN, CDR2 SYDVKM. The CDR3 DNA follows: TGTGCCAGCAGTGTTTCGGACAGGGCAAGGAACGAGCAGTTCTTC. It codes for CASSVSDRARNEQFF.

This sequence joins TRBV20-1 and TRBJ2-3; D unresolved. Per the germline V gene, CDR1 is DFQATT and CDR2 is SNEGSKA (reference sequence). Trimming cost V 6 bases and J 2 bases, with 12 bases left between them. The CDR3 contains 13 residues. The CDR3: CSALQTLTDTQYF. The DNA of the CDR3 is TGCAGTGCCCTACAGACGCTCACAGATACGCAGTATTTT.

The rearrangement joins TRBV5-6 to TRBJ2-5, with 8 bases identical to TRBD2. After removal of 4 bases from V and 0 bases from J, the junction contained 5 bases not matched to a gene. Germline loops: CDR1 SGHDT, CDR2 YYEEEE. This CDR3 is 15 amino acids long. The CDR3 DNA sequence: TGTGCCAGCAGCCCCGGGACTAGTTACCAAGAGACCCAGTACTTC. This sequence encodes CASSPGTSYQETQYF.

This clonotype showed up just a few times. The chain uses TRBV20-1 and TRBJ2-1, with TRBD2 as a possible D gene (5 bases). The germline gives CDR1 DFQATT, CDR2 SNEGSKA (reference sequence). With 0 bases removed from V and 7 bases from J, the gap between germline ends came to 16 bases. The CDR3 length is 15 residues. The CDR3 DNA reads as TGCAGTGCTAGAGACCTTCTTTGGGAGATGAATGAGCAGTTCTTC. This encodes CSARDLLWEMNEQFF.

By sample fraction, this clonotype is medium-sized. In DNA, the CDR3 is TGTGCCAGCAGCGTAGCTACTAGGGCAGATACGCAGTATTTT. Its translation: CASSVATRADTQYF. The gene calls are TRBV9 and TRBJ2-3; D possibly corresponds to TRBD2 (5 bases). Trimming pared 0 bases from V and 4 bases from J, leaving 9 bases between. The CDR3 contains 14 residues. In germline, CDR1 is SGDLS, CDR2 YYNGEE.

This clonotype appeared a few times. V gene TRBV20-1 combines with J gene TRBJ2-2; TRBD2 might be the D (6 bases). V was shortened by 2 bases and J by 6 bases, with 10 bases between the two germline ends. The CDR3 is 13 amino acids. The germline CDR1 and CDR2 sequences are DFQATT and SNEGSKA (reference sequence). In nucleotides, the CDR3 is TGCAGTGCTAGATCCTCTAGCGCCGGGGAGCTGTTTTTT. This gives the protein CSARSSSAGELFF.

This clonotype was recorded a few times. V gene TRBV29-1 combines with J gene TRBJ2-5; D tentatively fits TRBD1 or TRBD2 (5 bases each). The germline CDR1 and CDR2 sequences are SQVTM and ANQGSEA. The CDR3 runs 12 residues. V was shortened by 8 bases and J by 5 bases, with 15 bases between the two germline ends. The DNA for the CDR3 is TGCAGCTCCGGGAAGGGGTCGGAGACCCAGTACTTC. Protein sequence: CSSGKGSETQYF.